The 17 T cell receptor beta chains presented below share a single source sample, sequenced in a study of regulatory T cells in long-lasting Graves disease. According to the study, TCR beta libraries were built with iRepertoire HTBI primers and CDR3-region Arm-PCR. TCRdb reanalysed the multiplex PCR reads using MiXCR and keeps one entry per CDR3 protein. Among hundreds of thousands of distinct CDR3 sequences listed, roughly 21% were seen once. Time point denoted: persistent/refractory GD, antithyroid drugs over 5 years with positive TRAb. PBMCs were the source of the RNA used for TCR sequencing. This material consisted of peripheral blood mononuclear cells (PBMCs), taken when the disease was refractory, from a patient treated with antithyroid drugs. These receptors were obtained from a female donor with Graves disease.

This clonotype showed up many times. The V and J genes are TRBV2 and TRBJ1-2; a possible D gene is TRBD1 (6 bases). Germline V CDR1 and CDR2: SNHLY, FYNNEI. V gave up 6 bases and J gave up 4 bases, with 15 bases separating them. This CDR3 spans 14 amino acids. In nucleotides, the CDR3 is TGTGCCAGCAGGGGTCAGGGGCGCGGCTATGGCTACACCTTC. Protein product: CASRGQGRGYGYTF.

This clonotype occurred a few times. V and J are TRBV20-1 and TRBJ2-7; D is unclear. This CDR3 comprises 12 residues. Between the trimmed V and J ends, which lost 5 bases and 0 bases, there was a span of 8 bases. Germline assignment: CDR1 DFQATT and CDR2 SNEGSKA (reference sequence). This CDR3 reads CSAGMNSYEQYF. DNA of the CDR3: TGCAGTGCTGGGATGAACTCCTACGAGCAGTACTTC.

This clonotype was seen ten or more times. The chain carries TRBV6-1 and TRBJ1-6; the match to TRBD1 covers 8 bases. The germline gives CDR1 MNHNS, CDR2 SASEGT. The length of the CDR3 is 14 residues. The junction had 7 bases not matched to a gene; V was cut back by 7 bases and J by 8 bases. The CDR3 reads CASTEGQGYSPLHF. CDR3 nucleotides: TGTGCCAGCACCGAAGGACAGGGATATTCACCCCTCCACTTT.

In its sample, this clonotype was seen a few times. V and J are TRBV20-1 and TRBJ1-5; the D gene is possibly TRBD1 (5 bases). The CDR3 consists of 12 residues. Germline CDR1 reads DFQATT; CDR2 reads SNEGSKA (reference sequence). V was shortened by 6 bases and J by 6 bases, with 12 bases between the two germline ends. CDR3 sequence: CSAQPGGQPQHF. Here the CDR3 DNA reads TGCAGTGCCCAGCCGGGGGGTCAGCCCCAGCATTTT.

The rearrangement links TRBV27 to TRBJ2-7; unclear D gene. The germline V and J ends were trimmed by 3 bases and 2 bases, with 8 bases remaining between them. The CDR3 loop spans 13 amino acids. Germline-derived CDR1 and CDR2 are MNHEY and SMNVEV (reference sequence). The CDR3 is CASSLDPTYEQYF. CDR3 DNA: TGTGCCAGCAGTTTGGATCCTACCTACGAGCAGTACTTC.

The chain uses TRBV12-3 or TRBV12-4 and TRBJ1-2, with D uncertain. There are 15 residues in the CDR3. V lost 5 bases and J lost 2, with 15 bases in between. CDR3 sequence: CASSPGRASNYGYTF. The DNA for the CDR3 is TGTGCCAGCAGTCCCGGCCGGGCCTCAAACTATGGCTACACCTTC.

This clonotype occurred a few times. The V and J genes are TRBV3-1 and TRBJ1-3; D is uncertain. Trimming shortened V by 0 bases and J by 9 bases, and 9 bases separated the two germline ends. The length of the CDR3 is 13 residues. Germline-derived CDR1 and CDR2 are LGHDT and YNNKEL (reference sequence). CDR3 sequence reads: CASSQDIFSTIYF. CDR3 DNA: TGTGCCAGCAGCCAAGACATATTTAGCACCATATATTTT.

This clonotype was counted ten times or more. V and J are TRBV28 and TRBJ1-2; D is unclear. Trimming cost V 5 bases and J 8 bases, with 18 bases left between them. Germline V gives CDR1 MDHEN, CDR2 SYDVKM. The CDR3 totals 14 residues. CDR3 in amino acids: CASSTILLGSGYTF. CDR3 coding DNA: TGTGCCAGCAGTACTATCCTGTTGGGGTCGGGCTACACCTTC.

This clonotype was recorded at least ten times. One junction end does not reproduce the germline sequence, and a read error may be involved. The chain employs TRBV28 and TRBJ2-7; D ambiguous. CDR1 is MDHEN and CDR2 is SYDVKM in the germline V gene. The CDR3 is 14 amino acids. CDR3 nucleotide sequence: TGTGCCAGCACCTCACTGGGGTATTTGGACGAACAGTACTTC. This gives the protein CASTSLGYLDEQYF.

A note on this clonotype: Being one base from a much bigger clone, this may be a read error. The chain employs TRBV6-1 and TRBJ1-2; 7 bases map to TRBD1. Germline CDR1 MNHNS, CDR2 SASEGT. This CDR3 region has 12 residues. The CDR3 spells CASVTGDYGCTF. CDR3 DNA: TGTGCCAGCGTAACAGGGGACTATGGCTGCACCTTC.

The chain uses TRBV6-2 or TRBV6-3 and TRBJ1-1, with D uncertain. This CDR3 comprises 14 residues. Looked up from germline, CDR1 is MNHEY and CDR2 is SVGEGT. V was shortened by 5 bases and J by 3 bases, with 13 bases between the two germline ends. The CDR3 is CASSITSRDTEAFF. The CDR3 DNA follows: TGTGCCAGCAGTATAACCTCTCGGGACACTGAAGCTTTCTTT.

This clonotype was seen many times. This chain connects TRBV12-3 or TRBV12-4 to TRBJ1-2; D remains unclear. Trimming stripped 5 bases from V and 4 bases from J, with 8 bases between. The CDR3 runs 12 residues. The DNA for the CDR3 is TGTGCCAGCAGTCCCCCCAGCTATGGCTACACCTTC. Residues: CASSPPSYGYTF.

V and J are TRBV24-1 and TRBJ2-5; unclear D gene. The end of the DNA aligns better with TRBJ2-1, so the J call may be wrong. Germline assignment: CDR1 KGHDR and CDR2 SFDVKD. The CDR3 consists of 13 residues. CDR3 nucleotides: TGTGCCACCAGTGAGTGGCCCTACAATGAGCAGTTCTTC. Its translation: CATSEWPYNEQFF.

By share, this clonotype counts as medium-sized. V and J are TRBV7-8 and TRBJ1-4; no reliable D call. Trimming took off 2 bases at V and 3 bases at J, with 10 bases between the two ends. The CDR3 contains 15 residues. Germline values: CDR1 SGHVS, CDR2 FQNEAQ. CDR3 nucleotides: TGTGCCAGCAGCTTAACACCGGGCCCTAATGAAAAACTGTTTTTT. Its translation: CASSLTPGPNEKLFF.

The sample holds many counts of this clonotype. This sequence joins TRBV12-3 or TRBV12-4 and TRBJ1-5; a weak D match, TRBD1 (6 bases). With 3 bases removed from V and 9 bases from J, the gap between germline ends came to 18 bases. This CDR3 is built from 15 residues. In DNA form, the CDR3 reads TGTGCCAGCAGTTTGAAACAGGGCCTATCGGGGCCCCAGCATTTT. It yields the protein CASSLKQGLSGPQHF.

The table lists this clonotype with a few counts. J is TRBJ1-1 and V is TRBV5-1; 7 nucleotides align to TRBD1. V gave up 0 bases and J gave up 4 bases; unmatched junction bases: 9. Looked up from germline, CDR1 is SGHRS and CDR2 is YFSETQ. The CDR3 has 16 residues. The CDR3 spells CASSLAGTAQTTEAFF. DNA for the CDR3: TGCGCCAGCAGCTTGGCCGGGACAGCCCAGACCACTGAAGCTTTCTTT.

This clonotype was observed a few times. A read error may produce the germline difference seen at one junction end. V gene TRBV6-6 combines with J gene TRBJ1-1, with D perhaps matching TRBD1 (6 bases). The CDR3 spans 16 residues. Germline loops: CDR1 MNHNY, CDR2 SVGAGI (reference sequence). Here the CDR3 DNA reads TGTGCCGGCAGTTACTCGACAGGTGGGTCGAGCACTGAAGCTTTCTTT. It encodes CAGSYSTGGSSTEAFF.